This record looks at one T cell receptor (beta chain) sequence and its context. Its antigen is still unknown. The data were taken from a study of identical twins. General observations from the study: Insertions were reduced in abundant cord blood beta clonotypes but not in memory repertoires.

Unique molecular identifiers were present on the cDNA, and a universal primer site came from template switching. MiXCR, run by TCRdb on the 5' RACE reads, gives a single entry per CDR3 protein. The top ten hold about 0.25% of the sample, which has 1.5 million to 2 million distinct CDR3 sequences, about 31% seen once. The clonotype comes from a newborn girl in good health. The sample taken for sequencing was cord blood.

The CDR3 is CASSFADPSTDTQYF. CDR3 DNA sequence: TGTGCCAGCAGTTTTGCGGACCCCAGCACAGATACGCAGTATTTT. This rearrangement joins TRBV12-3 or TRBV12-4 to TRBJ2-3; D call uncertain. The CDR3 consists of 15 residues. Trimming stripped 3 bases from V and 0 bases from J, with 10 bases between.